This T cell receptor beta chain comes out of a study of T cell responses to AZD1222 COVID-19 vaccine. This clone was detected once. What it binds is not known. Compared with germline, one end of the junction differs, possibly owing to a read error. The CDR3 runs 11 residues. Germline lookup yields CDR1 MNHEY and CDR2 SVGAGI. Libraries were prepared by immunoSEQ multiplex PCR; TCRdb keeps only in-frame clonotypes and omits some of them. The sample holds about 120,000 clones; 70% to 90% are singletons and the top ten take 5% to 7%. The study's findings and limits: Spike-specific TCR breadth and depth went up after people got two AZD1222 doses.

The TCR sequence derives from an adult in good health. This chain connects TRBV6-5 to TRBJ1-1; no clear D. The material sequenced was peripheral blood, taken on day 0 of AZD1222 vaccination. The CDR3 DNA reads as TGTGCCAGCAGTTTGAAGACTGAAGCTTTCTTT. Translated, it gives CASSLKTEAFF.